The present T cell receptor beta chain was sequenced within a study of blood T cell repertoires in COVID-19. For the study at large: Sample material is recorded as cDNA or gDNA derived from T cells, B-cell-depleted T cells, or PBMCs.

The germline CDR1 and CDR2 sequences are MNHNS and SASEGT. With 3 bases removed from V and 3 bases from J, the gap between germline ends came to 17 bases. The CDR3 length is 16 residues. Only in-frame clones appear in the TCRdb table, and some are missing; sequencing was by immunoSEQ multiplex PCR. The table records about 220,000 clones, over 70% of them present only once. Sequenced input: peripheral blood. The TCR originated in a woman between 70 and 85 years old with acute or convalescent COVID-19. The chain carries TRBV6-1 and TRBJ2-5, with D perhaps matching TRBD1 (5 bases). The CDR3 here is CASSEFVVGLEETQYF. Here the CDR3 DNA reads TGTGCCAGCAGTGAGTTTGTTGTGGGGCTGGAAGAGACCCAGTACTTC.